The clone carrying this T cell receptor (beta chain) was observed at least ten times. Its specificity is not known. TCR alpha and TCR beta cDNA libraries carrying sample barcodes and UMIs were produced by 5'RACE using constant-segment primers. Each CDR3 protein is one row after TCRdb ran MiXCR on the 5' RACE reads. The sample consists of about 620,000 distinct CDR3 sequences, around 17% of them appearing once. Germline V gives CDR1 SEHNR, CDR2 FQNEAQ (reference sequence). CDR3 length: 15 amino acids. Germline trimming cut 4 bases from V and 4 bases from J; bases unmatched to any gene: 4. This record comes from a study of T-cell memory formation after mild COVID-19. Study-wide results and limits: Contracting clones, day 15 to 85, had balanced CD4/CD8, and later expanders favored CD4+. CM and EM subsets held most contracting CD4+ clones; EMRA held CD8+ ones.

The chain uses TRBV7-9 and TRBJ2-5, with TRBD1 matching 12 bases. The material sequenced was PBMCs or a T cell subset sorted from them (not recorded which). The receptor was derived from an adult woman who had mild COVID-19 (a few samples of this study predate the infection). Cell type and time point are not known. CDR3 sequence reads: CASSSGQGASETQYF. CDR3 bases: TGTGCCAGCAGCTCGGGACAGGGGGCATCAGAGACCCAGTACTTC.